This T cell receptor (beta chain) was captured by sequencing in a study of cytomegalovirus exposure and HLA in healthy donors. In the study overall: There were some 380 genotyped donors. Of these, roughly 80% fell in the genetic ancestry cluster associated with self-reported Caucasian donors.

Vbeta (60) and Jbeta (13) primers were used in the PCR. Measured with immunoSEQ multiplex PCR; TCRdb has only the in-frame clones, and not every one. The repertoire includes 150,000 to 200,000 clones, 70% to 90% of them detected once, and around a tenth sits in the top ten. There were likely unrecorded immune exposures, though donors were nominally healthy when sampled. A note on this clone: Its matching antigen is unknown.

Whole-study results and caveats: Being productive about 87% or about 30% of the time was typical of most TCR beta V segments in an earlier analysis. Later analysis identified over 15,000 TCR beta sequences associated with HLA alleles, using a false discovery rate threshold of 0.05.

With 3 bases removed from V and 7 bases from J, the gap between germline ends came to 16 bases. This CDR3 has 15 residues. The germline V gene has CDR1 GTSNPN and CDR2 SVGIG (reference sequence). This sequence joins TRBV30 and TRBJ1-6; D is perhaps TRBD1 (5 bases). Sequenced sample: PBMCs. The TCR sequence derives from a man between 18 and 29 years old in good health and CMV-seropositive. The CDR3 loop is CAWRARGSGNSPLHF. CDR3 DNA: TGTGCCTGGAGGGCCCGGGGGTCCGGGAATTCACCCCTCCACTTT.